Shown below are 27 T cell receptor beta chains from a single sample sequenced in a study of blood T cell repertoires in COVID-19. This table comes from immunoSEQ multiplex PCR, and its TCRdb copy is limited to in-frame clones, with some not included. This sample has about 88,000 clones, with approximately 89% found just once. Sequencing input: peripheral blood. These receptor sequences come from an elderly man with acute or convalescent COVID-19.

This clone was observed once. The J gene is TRBJ1-1, the V gene TRBV28; the D is unclear. Germline lookup yields CDR1 MDHEN and CDR2 SYDVKM. V gave up 5 bases and J gave up 5 bases, with 15 bases separating them. The CDR3 covers 14 residues. The CDR3 loop reads CASSPDGWWTEAFF. Here the CDR3 DNA reads TGTGCCAGCAGTCCTGACGGGTGGTGGACTGAAGCTTTCTTT.

This chain connects TRBV19 to TRBJ1-2; the match to TRBD1 covers 7 bases. The germline V gene encodes CDR1 LNHDA and CDR2 SQIVND (reference sequence). The CDR3 is 15 residues long. V lost 5 bases to trimming and J lost 6 bases; unmatched junction nucleotides: 12. CDR3 amino acids: CASSVDRAPRNGYTF. DNA of the CDR3: TGTGCCAGTAGTGTCGACAGGGCCCCGAGAAATGGCTACACCTTC.

Only a few counts were recorded for this clone. The chain uses TRBV2 and TRBJ2-5; D is perhaps TRBD2 (5 bases). V was cut by 5 bases and J by 5 bases, with 21 bases left in between. This CDR3 region has 16 residues. Germline assignment: CDR1 SNHLY and CDR2 FYNNEI. CDR3 loop: CASSPLPDGGGETQYF. The CDR3 DNA follows: TGTGCCAGCAGTCCTCTCCCTGACGGTGGCGGGGAGACCCAGTACTTC.

V and J are TRBV20-1 and TRBJ2-7; the D gene is possibly TRBD2 (6 bases). CDR3 length: 11 amino acids. CDR1 and CDR2 from the germline V gene are DFQATT and SNEGSKA (reference sequence). V was trimmed by 6 bases and J by 8 bases, leaving 14 bases between them. The CDR3 here is CSARLEFQQYF. The DNA of the CDR3 is TGCAGTGCCCGACTAGAGTTTCAGCAGTACTTC.

The rearrangement joins TRBV5-6 to TRBJ2-1; possibly TRBD2 for D (5 bases). The CDR3 is 17 residues long. V lost 1 base, J lost 1 base, and 15 bases lay in between. Germline V lookup: CDR1 SGHDT, CDR2 YYEEEE. CDR3 region: CASSLIGSGVSYNEQFF. CDR3 in DNA: TGTGCCAGCAGCTTGATTGGTTCCGGGGTGTCCTACAATGAGCAGTTCTTC.

The genes are TRBV28 and TRBJ1-1; TRBD1 matches 9 bases. The V gene's germline CDR1 is MDHEN and CDR2 SYDVKM. V was pared by 4 bases and J by 5 bases, with 5 bases of the junction left unmatched. The CDR3 length is 14 residues. CDR3 DNA sequence: TGTGCCAGCAGTTGGAGACAGGGGGGGACTGAAGCTTTCTTT. It yields the protein CASSWRQGGTEAFF. Drawing the rest from reference TRBV28 and TRBJ1-1, the complete variable domain is DVKVTQSSRYLVKRTGEKVFLECVQDMDHENMFWYRQDPGLGLRLIYFSYDVKMKEKGDIPEGYSVSREKKERFSLILESASTNQTSMYLCASSWRQGGTEAFFGQGTRLTVV.

Written as DNA, the CDR3 is TGTGCCAGCAGCTGGACAGGGGTCGAGCAGTACTTC. It specifies CASSWTGVEQYF. This chain uses TRBV11-2 with TRBJ2-7; TRBD1 aligns across 9 bases. There are 12 residues in the CDR3. V dropped 4 bases and J dropped 6; count of bases not matched to a gene: 1. The germline V gene has CDR1 SGHAT and CDR2 FQNNGV.

This chain joins TRBV19 and TRBJ1-5; a weak D match, TRBD1 (6 bases). Germline V gene lookup returns CDR1 LNHDA and CDR2 SQIVND (reference sequence). The V end lost 9 bases, the J end lost 11 bases, and 23 bases lay between the germline ends. This CDR3 has 14 amino acids. In DNA form, the CDR3 reads TGTGCCAGCAGCCCCCGGACAGATTCGGTGTCCCAGCATTTT. Its translation is CASSPRTDSVSQHF.

The gene calls are TRBV13 and TRBJ1-3; D call uncertain. This CDR3 spans 16 amino acids. V was shortened by 0 bases and J by 0 bases, with 9 bases between the two germline ends. Germline CDR1 reads PRHDT; CDR2 reads FYEKMQ (reference sequence). In DNA, the CDR3 is TGTGCCAGCAGCTTAGGTGGTGCAGGCTCTGGAAACACCATATATTTT. Translating it yields CASSLGGAGSGNTIYF.

This chain links TRBV20-1 with TRBJ1-1, with D unresolved. Trimming removed 6 bases at V and 5 bases at J, with 10 bases between. There are 11 residues in the CDR3. CDR1 DFQATT and CDR2 SNEGSKA come from the germline V gene (reference sequence). The DNA for the CDR3 is TGCAGTGCAACGCGGATGACTGAAGCTTTCTTT. This translates into CSATRMTEAFF.

This chain joins TRBV6-5 and TRBJ1-2; D remains ambiguous. The V and J ends lost 2 bases and 2 bases respectively, with 12 bases between them. Per the germline V gene, CDR1 is MNHEY and CDR2 is SVGAGI. CDR3 size: 15 residues. The CDR3: CASSYGPVKNYGYTF. The CDR3 nucleotides are TGTGCCAGCAGTTACGGGCCGGTTAAAAACTATGGCTACACCTTC.

In DNA form, the CDR3 reads TGTGCCAGCAGGAGGGGACAGGGTTATTACAATGAGCAGTTCTTC. Its protein is CASRRGQGYYNEQFF. V and J are TRBV5-6 and TRBJ2-1; 9 bases map to TRBD1. The CDR3 runs to 15 residues. V shed 5 bases, J shed 4 bases, and the junction held 7 bases outside the gene matches. The V gene's germline CDR1 is SGHDT and CDR2 YYEEEE.

The chain recombines TRBV9 with TRBJ1-3; D unresolved. The CDR3 contains 13 residues. Trimming took 2 bases from V and 3 from J, leaving 6 bases between them. Germline V gene lookup returns CDR1 SGDLS and CDR2 YYNGEE. The CDR3 sequence: CASSVSGGNTIYF. In DNA, the CDR3 is TGTGCCAGCAGCGTTTCGGGTGGAAACACCATATATTTT. Full variable domain (remainder filled in from reference TRBV9 and TRBJ1-3): DSGVTQTPKHLITATGQRVTLRCSPRSGDLSVYWYQQSLDQGLQFLIQYYNGEERAKGNILERFSAQQFPDLHSELNLSSLELGDSALYFCASSVSGGNTIYFGEGSWLTVV.

DNA of the CDR3: TGTGCCAGTAGTATTGACAGGGGAAGGGTCACTGAAGCTTTCTTT. The encoded protein is CASSIDRGRVTEAFF. The chain combines TRBV19 with TRBJ1-1; 8 positions agree with TRBD1. CDR3 length equals 15 residues. The germline V gene has CDR1 LNHDA and CDR2 SQIVND (reference sequence). J gave up 4 bases and V 3 bases, and 7 bases lay outside the gene matches.

The chain recombines TRBV5-1 with TRBJ2-1, with a possible D match to TRBD2 (5 bases). CDR3 length equals 12 residues. CDR1 and CDR2 from the germline V gene are SGHRS and YFSETQ. Trimming shortened V by 7 bases and J by 6 bases, and 11 bases separated the two germline ends. The CDR3 bases are TGCGCCAGCGCCATCGGGGTCAATGAGCAGTTCTTC. The encoded protein is CASAIGVNEQFF.

This clone was observed once. The chain recombines TRBV7-2 with TRBJ2-5; 7 positions match TRBD1. This CDR3 comprises 14 residues. The germline CDR1 and CDR2 sequences are SGHTA and FQGNSA. Losses at the gene ends were 5 bases for V and 3 bases for J; bases not matched to a gene: 6. The CDR3 loop reads CASSKGQTKETQYF. For the CDR3, the DNA is TGTGCCAGCAGCAAGGGACAGACCAAAGAGACCCAGTACTTC.

The rearrangement joins TRBV7-8 to TRBJ1-4; no clear D gene. The germline V gene encodes CDR1 SGHVS and CDR2 FQNEAQ. CDR3 length equals 14 residues. V gave up 4 bases and J gave up 8 bases, with 14 bases separating them. This CDR3 reads CASSYRTLGEKLFF. Here the CDR3 DNA reads TGTGCCAGCAGCTACCGGACTCTAGGGGAAAAACTGTTTTTT.

V usage is TRBV5-1 and J usage is TRBJ2-1, with TRBD2 as a possible D gene (5 bases). CDR3 length: 15 residues. V lost 2 bases and J 3 bases, leaving 12 bases between the germline ends. Germline-derived CDR1 and CDR2 are SGHRS and YFSETQ. The CDR3 DNA reads as TGCGCCAGCAGCTTAGGGTCGGCGGGCTACAATGAGCAGTTCTTC. Translation gives CASSLGSAGYNEQFF.

The chain uses TRBV9 and TRBJ2-6; D not resolved. The V end was cut by 0 bases, the J end by 0 bases, with 16 bases between. Germline CDR1 and CDR2: SGDLS and YYNGEE. The CDR3 loop spans 19 amino acids. CDR3 in DNA: TGTGCCAGCAGCGTAGCGAGACAACAGTCTATCTCTGGGGCCAACGTCCTGACTTTC. This codes for CASSVARQQSISGANVLTF.

This chain's CDR3 is CASSYRGPEQFF. The CDR3 nucleotides are TGTGCCAGTAGCTACAGGGGTCCTGAGCAGTTCTTC. The J gene is TRBJ2-1, the V gene TRBV19; 7 bases agree with TRBD1. Germline CDR1 is LNHDA and CDR2 is SQIVND (reference sequence). V shed 6 bases and J 9 bases; nucleotides not matched to a gene: 5. The CDR3 spans 12 residues.

The J gene is TRBJ1-1, the V gene TRBV12-3 or TRBV12-4, with D possibly matching TRBD1 (6 bases). Trimming removed 1 base from V and 10 bases from J, with 13 bases in between. There are 13 residues in the CDR3. The CDR3 DNA is TGTGCCAGCAGTTTAGGCGGGGGGCGCGGAGCTTTCTTT. Its translation is CASSLGGGRGAFF.

The chain employs TRBV2 and TRBJ2-3, with D possibly TRBD2 on 5 matching bases. Trimming took off 3 bases at V and 2 bases at J, with 6 bases between the two ends. Germline values: CDR1 SNHLY, CDR2 FYNNEI. The CDR3 length is 13 residues. Here the CDR3 DNA reads TGTGCCAGCAGTGACGGGGTCACAGATACGCAGTATTTT. Its protein product is CASSDGVTDTQYF.

The CDR3 sequence is CASRLTGEGHGYTF. In nucleotides, the CDR3 is TGTGCCAGCAGACTGACAGGGGAGGGGCATGGCTACACCTTC. The gene calls are TRBV7-2 and TRBJ1-2, with 8 bases that match TRBD1. The CDR3 extends over 14 amino acids. Germline-derived CDR1 and CDR2 are SGHTA and FQGNSA. Trimming cost V 6 bases and J 6 bases; bases outside gene matches: 9.

This sequence joins TRBV11-2 and TRBJ2-3, with a weak D call TRBD1 (5 bases). The germline V gene encodes CDR1 SGHAT and CDR2 FQNNGV. This CDR3 is 16 amino acids long. V lost 4 bases and J 4 bases, leaving 18 bases between the germline ends. This CDR3 reads CASSSAGFGHADTQYF. The DNA of the CDR3 is TGTGCCAGCAGCTCCGCAGGGTTCGGGCACGCAGATACGCAGTATTTT.

This clone was detected a few times. The V gene is TRBV3-1 (or the pseudogene TRBV3-2), the J gene TRBJ1-4; tentative D call: TRBD1 (5 bases). The CDR3 has 14 amino acids. V gave up 3 bases and J gave up 0 bases, with 5 bases separating them. The germline V gene has CDR1 LGHDT and CDR2 YNNKEL (reference sequence). CDR3 in amino acids: CASSQTATNEKLFF. CDR3 sequence (DNA): TGTGCCAGCAGCCAGACAGCAACTAATGAAAAACTGTTTTTT.

The chain couples TRBV19 to TRBJ1-5, with D maybe TRBD1 (5 bases). The CDR3 totals 20 residues. Germline values: CDR1 LNHDA, CDR2 SQIVND (reference sequence). V was shortened by 5 bases and J by 2 bases, with 28 bases between the two germline ends. CDR3: CASSLKTGTFSQTGNQPQHF. CDR3 sequence (DNA): TGTGCCAGTAGTCTCAAAACCGGGACTTTTTCCCAGACAGGCAATCAGCCCCAGCATTTT.

This clone has just one count. The chain employs TRBV7-3 and TRBJ2-1; the D gene is possibly TRBD1 (6 bases). CDR1 is SGHTA, CDR2 FQGTGA, per germline. This CDR3 region has 15 residues. Trimming took 5 bases from V and 7 from J, leaving 18 bases between them. CDR3 DNA: TGTGCCAGCAGCCAGATCGGGACACCCTTTAATGAGCAGTTCTTC. It translates to CASSQIGTPFNEQFF.